This T cell receptor beta chain was profiled in a study of regulatory T cells in long-lasting Graves disease. Broader study findings: Persistent Graves' patients possessed reduced TCR diversity relative to recently diagnosed ones.

The CDR3 extends over 15 amino acids. The V gene's germline CDR1 is SNHLY and CDR2 FYNNEI. V was shortened by 8 bases and J by 8 bases, with 22 bases between the two germline ends. Time point given: newly diagnosed GD, antithyroid drugs for less than 3 months. Extracted PBMC RNA gave rise to the TCR library. Graves' disease diagnosis relied on American Thyroid Association guidelines. The patients were enrolled through endocrinology in Xi'an, China. To make TCR beta libraries, researchers used iRepertoire HTBI primers and Arm-PCR of CDR3 regions. TCRdb passed the multiplex PCR reads through MiXCR, listing each CDR3 protein once. The data hold fewer than 650,000 distinct CDR3 sequences, with around 15% observed a single time. In regard to this clonotype: Its antigen is not identified.

The data also belong to a second study, concerning T cells in Graves' hyperthyroidism and ophthalmopathy. That publication notes: Over 18 months, lack of ophthalmopathy progression marked Graves' hyperthyroidism as stable.

The sequencing used peripheral blood mononuclear cells (PBMCs), collected at new diagnosis, from a patient treated with antithyroid drugs. This sequence was found in a young woman with Graves disease. The chain carries TRBV2 and TRBJ2-1, with D perhaps matching TRBD1 (6 bases). CDR3 region: CASFEQGTPMYEQFF. In nucleotides, the CDR3 is TGTGCCAGCTTCGAACAGGGAACCCCAATGTATGAGCAGTTCTTC.